This TCR beta chain was sequenced for a study of beta chain features in type 1 diabetes. This clone was seen only a few times. One end of the junction is discordant with germline, which a read error may explain. Germline V CDR1 and CDR2: SSHAT, FNYEAQ (reference sequence). This CDR3 is 19 amino acids long. cDNA synthesis used the whole RNA isolate, giving expressed TCRB sequences. Data came from immunoSEQ multiplex PCR; TCRdb stores just in-frame clones and leaves some out. The sample contains approximately 470,000 clones, around 30% of which appear only once. Sequenced input: naive CD4+ T cells from blood. The V call is TRBV7-7, the J call TRBJ2-1; a possible D gene is TRBD2 (6 bases). This clonotype was obtained from a man in his late teens or twenties in good health. The CDR3 spells CASSLAAPGEWSSYNEQFF. CDR3 DNA: TGTGCTAGCAGCTTAGCGGCACCGGGGGAGTGGAGCTCCTACAATGAGCAGTTCTTC.